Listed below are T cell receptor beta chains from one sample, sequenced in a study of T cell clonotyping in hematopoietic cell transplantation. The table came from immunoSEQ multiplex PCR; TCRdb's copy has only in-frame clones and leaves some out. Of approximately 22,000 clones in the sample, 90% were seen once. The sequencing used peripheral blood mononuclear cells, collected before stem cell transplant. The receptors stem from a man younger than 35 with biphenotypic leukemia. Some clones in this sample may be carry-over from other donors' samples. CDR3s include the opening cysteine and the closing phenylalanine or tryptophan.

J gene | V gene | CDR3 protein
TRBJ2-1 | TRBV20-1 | CSARPKYEQFF
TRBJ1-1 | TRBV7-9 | CASSYQGREAFF
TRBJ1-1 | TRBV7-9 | CASSPRGRNTEAFF
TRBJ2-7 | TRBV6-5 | CASSTDSNYEQYF
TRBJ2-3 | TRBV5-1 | CASSGVGGQDTQYF
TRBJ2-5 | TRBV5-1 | CASIYYGETQYF
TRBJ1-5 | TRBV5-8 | CASSGGHGSNQPQHF
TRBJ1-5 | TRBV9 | CASSASGENNQPQHF
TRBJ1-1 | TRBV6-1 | CASSDFGTMNTEAFF
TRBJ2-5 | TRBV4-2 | CASSPTSGGEQETQYF
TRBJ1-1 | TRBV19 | CASSIGRTGGTEAFF
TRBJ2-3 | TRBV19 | CASSMVDTDTQYF
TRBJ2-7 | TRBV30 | CAWSVSGTSGEQYF
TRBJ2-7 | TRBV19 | CASSVQGGLYEQYF
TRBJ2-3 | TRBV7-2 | CASSLVRGGDTQYF
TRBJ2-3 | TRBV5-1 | CASSLTHEDTQYF
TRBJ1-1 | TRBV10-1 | CASSVGRGITLNTEAFF
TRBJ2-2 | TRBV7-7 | CASSSRLAGTNTGELFF
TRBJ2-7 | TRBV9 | CASSVEGTSYEQYF
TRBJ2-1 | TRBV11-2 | CASSLARTGKISNEQFF
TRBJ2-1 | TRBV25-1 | CASSDGVNNEQFF
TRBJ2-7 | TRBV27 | CASSSGTSGRTEQYF
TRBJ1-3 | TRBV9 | CASSLSSHKGNTIYF
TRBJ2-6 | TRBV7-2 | CASSLGFSGANVLTF
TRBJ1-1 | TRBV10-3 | CAVKSGPLLMNTEAFF
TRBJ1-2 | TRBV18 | CASSPNGRFEGYTF
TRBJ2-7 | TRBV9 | CASSVGAGDVGEQYF
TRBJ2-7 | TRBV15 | CATSRDRRELDEQYF
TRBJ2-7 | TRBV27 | CASSGQGTYEQYF